This is a list of T cell receptor beta chains from one sample in a study of blood T cell repertoires in COVID-19. Clones were read by immunoSEQ multiplex PCR, and TCRdb kept only the in-frame ones, dropping some. The sample carries about 200,000 clones, 90% to 95% recorded once. The sequenced sample was peripheral blood. The receptors stem from a man aged 55-75 years with COVID-19, enrolled during active disease. The CDR3 runs from the conserved cysteine through the conserved F or W. The order of the fields is J gene, CDR3 length, D gene, V gene, clone size, CDR3 DNA, CDR3 protein. The D gene is left open where the match is weak. Rows give clone size only sometimes, using once, few, many, or a class for an expanded clone.

j_call: TRBJ2-1; cdr3_length: 16; d_call: TRBD2; v_call: TRBV5-1; clone_size: .; cdr3_nt: TGCGCCAGCAGCTCGGGACTAGCGGGAGGACTCAATGAGCAGTTCTTC; cdr3_aa: CASSSGLAGGLNEQFF
j_call: TRBJ2-7; cdr3_length: 15; d_call: TRBD1; v_call: TRBV23-1; clone_size: .; cdr3_nt: TGCGCCAGCAGTGGACCGGGACAGCCCTGGTGGGAGCAGTACTTC; cdr3_aa: CASSGPGQPWWEQYF
j_call: TRBJ2-2; cdr3_length: 13; d_call: .; v_call: TRBV7-3; clone_size: .; cdr3_nt: TGTGCCAGCAGCCGTAATGGGGCAAGGGAGCTGTTTTTT; cdr3_aa: CASSRNGARELFF
j_call: TRBJ1-4; cdr3_length: 15; d_call: .; v_call: TRBV16; clone_size: .; cdr3_nt: TGTGCCAGCAGCCCACAGACAGAGAAGGAAGAAAAACTGTTTTTT; cdr3_aa: CASSPQTEKEEKLFF
j_call: TRBJ2-3; cdr3_length: 15; d_call: .; v_call: TRBV15; clone_size: .; cdr3_nt: TGTGCCACCAGCAGTTTTCTCCAGAGCACAGATACGCAGTATTTT; cdr3_aa: CATSSFLQSTDTQYF
j_call: TRBJ2-1; cdr3_length: 10; d_call: .; v_call: TRBV29-1; clone_size: .; cdr3_nt: TGCAGCGTTGCCGGGATTTGGCAGTTCTTC; cdr3_aa: CSVAGIWQFF
j_call: TRBJ2-1; cdr3_length: 15; d_call: TRBD2; v_call: TRBV19; clone_size: .; cdr3_nt: TGTGCCAGTGAAGCCGGGACTACCTCAATTGGGGAGCAGTTCTTC; cdr3_aa: CASEAGTTSIGEQFF
j_call: TRBJ2-2; cdr3_length: 16; d_call: TRBD1; v_call: TRBV9; clone_size: .; cdr3_nt: TGTGCCAGCAGCGTAGGCGGGACAGGGGGCACCGGGGAGCTGTTTTTT; cdr3_aa: CASSVGGTGGTGELFF
j_call: TRBJ2-1; cdr3_length: 12; d_call: .; v_call: TRBV7-7; clone_size: .; cdr3_nt: TGTGCTAGCAGCTCAGGAGGGAATGAGCAGTTCTTC; cdr3_aa: CASSSGGNEQFF
j_call: TRBJ1-1; cdr3_length: 12; d_call: TRBD1; v_call: TRBV29-1; clone_size: .; cdr3_nt: TGCAGCTTCTACCTCCAGGGGGATGAAGCTTTCTTT; cdr3_aa: CSFYLQGDEAFF
j_call: TRBJ2-1; cdr3_length: 14; d_call: .; v_call: TRBV11-3; clone_size: .; cdr3_nt: TGTGCCAGCGGCCGCGGGGAATCCTACAATGAGCAGTTCTTC; cdr3_aa: CASGRGESYNEQFF
j_call: TRBJ2-2; cdr3_length: 14; d_call: .; v_call: TRBV4-1; clone_size: .; cdr3_nt: TGCGCCAGCAGCAGGGACATCAACACCGGGGAGCTGTTTTTT; cdr3_aa: CASSRDINTGELFF
j_call: TRBJ1-1; cdr3_length: 14; d_call: .; v_call: TRBV5-1; clone_size: .; cdr3_nt: TGCGCCAGCAGCATAACAGGGTCGGGCACTGAAGCTTTCTTT; cdr3_aa: CASSITGSGTEAFF
j_call: TRBJ1-5; cdr3_length: 17; d_call: TRBD1; v_call: TRBV19; clone_size: .; cdr3_nt: TGTGCCAGTAGTAGGGCACAGGGGGGCGGTAGCAATCAGCCCCAGCATTTT; cdr3_aa: CASSRAQGGGSNQPQHF
j_call: TRBJ2-7; cdr3_length: 14; d_call: .; v_call: TRBV7-2; clone_size: .; cdr3_nt: TGTGCCAGCAGCTTACAGGACTCTCACTACGAGCAGTACTTC; cdr3_aa: CASSLQDSHYEQYF
j_call: TRBJ2-7; cdr3_length: 14; d_call: TRBD1; v_call: TRBV28; clone_size: .; cdr3_nt: TGTGCCAGCAGTTTGGACAGGGGGCTCTACGAGCAGTACTTC; cdr3_aa: CASSLDRGLYEQYF
j_call: TRBJ2-7; cdr3_length: 14; d_call: TRBD1; v_call: TRBV19; clone_size: .; cdr3_nt: TGTGCCAGTAGTATGGACAGGGAATCCTACGAGCAGTACTTC; cdr3_aa: CASSMDRESYEQYF
j_call: TRBJ1-2; cdr3_length: 15; d_call: .; v_call: TRBV18; clone_size: .; cdr3_nt: TGTGCCAGCTCACCGGACAGTTCAACTAACTATGGCTACACCTTC; cdr3_aa: CASSPDSSTNYGYTF
j_call: TRBJ1-3; cdr3_length: 16; d_call: TRBD1; v_call: TRBV7-9; clone_size: once; cdr3_nt: TGTGCCAGCAGCGGGCTGACAGGGGGCCGTGGAAACACCATATATTTT; cdr3_aa: CASSGLTGGRGNTIYF
j_call: TRBJ1-1; cdr3_length: 15; d_call: .; v_call: TRBV6-5; clone_size: few; cdr3_nt: TGTGCCAGCAGTTACTACAGTTCAGGGGACACTGAAGCTTTCTTT; cdr3_aa: CASSYYSSGDTEAFF
j_call: TRBJ2-3; cdr3_length: 16; d_call: TRBD2; v_call: TRBV2; clone_size: .; cdr3_nt: TGTGCCAGCACCGGGGGAGGGCAGATGCTGACAGATACGCAGTATTTT; cdr3_aa: CASTGGGQMLTDTQYF
j_call: TRBJ1-2; cdr3_length: 16; d_call: .; v_call: TRBV4-2; clone_size: .; cdr3_nt: TGTGCCAGCAGCCAAGTTTCGGGCAGGGAGGCCTATGGCTACACCTTC; cdr3_aa: CASSQVSGREAYGYTF
j_call: TRBJ2-5; cdr3_length: 16; d_call: .; v_call: TRBV7-3; clone_size: once; cdr3_nt: TGTGCCAGCAGCCAATCTCCGGGACTCGTGCCTGAGACCCAGTACTTC; cdr3_aa: CASSQSPGLVPETQYF
j_call: TRBJ2-1; cdr3_length: 17; d_call: TRBD2; v_call: TRBV7-3; clone_size: .; cdr3_nt: TGTGCCAGCAGCTTAAGCGGGAGCGGGGGGGCCCACAATGAGCAGTTCTTC; cdr3_aa: CASSLSGSGGAHNEQFF
j_call: TRBJ2-1; cdr3_length: 15; d_call: TRBD1; v_call: TRBV4-1; clone_size: .; cdr3_nt: TGCGCCAGCAGCCCGACAGGGGATTCCTACAATGAGCAGTTCTTC; cdr3_aa: CASSPTGDSYNEQFF
j_call: TRBJ1-1; cdr3_length: 15; d_call: TRBD1; v_call: TRBV5-1; clone_size: .; cdr3_nt: TGCGCCAGCAGCTTGCTTTCCGACAGGGTGACTGAAGCTTTCTTT; cdr3_aa: CASSLLSDRVTEAFF
j_call: TRBJ1-2; cdr3_length: 15; d_call: .; v_call: TRBV7-2; clone_size: once; cdr3_nt: TGTGCCAGCAGCCCCCAGGCGACAACCGGGGGAGGCTACACCTTC; cdr3_aa: CASSPQATTGGGYTF
j_call: TRBJ1-4; cdr3_length: 15; d_call: TRBD1; v_call: TRBV19; clone_size: .; cdr3_nt: TGTGCCAGTAGCGCCAGGCGGACAGGGTATGAAAAACTGTTTTTT; cdr3_aa: CASSARRTGYEKLFF